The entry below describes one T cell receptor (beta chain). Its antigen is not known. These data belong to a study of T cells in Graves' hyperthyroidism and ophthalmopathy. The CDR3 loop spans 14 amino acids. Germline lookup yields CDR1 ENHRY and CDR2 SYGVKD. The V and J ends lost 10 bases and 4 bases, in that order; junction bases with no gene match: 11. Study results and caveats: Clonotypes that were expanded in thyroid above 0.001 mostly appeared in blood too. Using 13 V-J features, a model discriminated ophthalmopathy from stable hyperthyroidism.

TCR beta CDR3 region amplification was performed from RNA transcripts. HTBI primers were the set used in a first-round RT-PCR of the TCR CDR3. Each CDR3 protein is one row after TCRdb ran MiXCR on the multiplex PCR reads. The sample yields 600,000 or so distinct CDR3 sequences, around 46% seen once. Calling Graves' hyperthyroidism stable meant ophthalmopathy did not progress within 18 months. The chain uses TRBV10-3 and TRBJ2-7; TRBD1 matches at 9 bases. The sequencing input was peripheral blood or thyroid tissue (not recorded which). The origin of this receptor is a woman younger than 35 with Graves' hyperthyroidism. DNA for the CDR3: TGTGCCAGCAGCCCCGGGACAGGGAAGTACGAGCAGTACTTC. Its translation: CASSPGTGKYEQYF.